These 7 T cell receptor beta chains came from one sample sequenced in a study of neurological immune-mediated disorders. TCRdb processed the 5' RACE reads anew with MiXCR; each CDR3 protein has one entry. The data show 30,000 to 40,000 distinct CDR3 sequences, 11% seen once. The time point was: technical triplicate 1. The sequencing input was PBMCs. These receptors originate from a man in his 60s with HTLV-1-associated myelopathy (HAM/TSP).

Ten or more counts support this clonotype. CDR3 loop: CASTRTSRISGANVLTF. The CDR3 region has the DNA TGTGCCAGCACCAGAACTAGTCGGATCTCTGGGGCCAACGTCCTGACTTTC. The genes are TRBV12-3 or TRBV12-4 and TRBJ2-6, with a weak D call TRBD2 (5 bases). Trimming removed 7 bases from V and 0 bases from J, with 16 bases in between. The CDR3 covers 17 residues.

Ten or more counts support this clonotype. Relative to the germline gene, one junction end is altered; a read error may explain this. The V and J genes are TRBV5-1 and TRBJ2-1; 9 bases line up with TRBD1. The CDR3 loop spans 16 amino acids. Per the germline V gene, CDR1 is SGHRS and CDR2 is YFSETQ. The CDR3 coding sequence is TGCGCCAGCAGCTTGGTGGGACAGGGCTCCTCCAATGAGCAGTTCTTC. Translating it yields CASSLVGQGSSNEQFF.

Ten or more counts support this clonotype. This chain connects TRBV20-1 to TRBJ1-5; 8 bases map to TRBD1. The V segment lost 4 bases and the J segment 7 bases; nucleotides outside the gene matches: 3. There are 12 residues in the CDR3. Germline CDR1 and CDR2: DFQATT and SNEGSKA (reference sequence). CDR3: CSATDRDQPQHF. In DNA, the CDR3 is TGCAGTGCTACGGACAGGGACCAGCCCCAGCATTTT.

This clonotype was seen many times. This rearrangement joins TRBV5-1 to TRBJ2-1; TRBD2 is a possible D gene (6 bases). The germline gives CDR1 SGHRS, CDR2 YFSETQ. The CDR3 covers 14 residues. Trimming cost V 2 bases and J 5 bases, with 11 bases left between them. DNA for the CDR3: TGCGCCAGCAGCTTTGGAGGGCCTGACAATGAGCAGTTCTTC. The encoded protein is CASSFGGPDNEQFF.

As concerns this clonotype: A much larger clone differs by one base, so this may be a read error. The CDR3 coding sequence is TGTGCCAGCAGGCCTCGGGGGTTGGACACCGGGGAGCTGTTTTTT. Protein product: CASRPRGLDTGELFF. This chain uses TRBV27 with TRBJ2-2; D is perhaps TRBD2 (6 bases). Germline V gene data show CDR1 as MNHEY and CDR2 as SMNVEV (reference sequence). Trimming pared 6 bases from V and 3 bases from J, leaving 14 bases between. This CDR3 region has 15 residues.

There are many counts of this clonotype. This chain uses TRBV20-1 with TRBJ2-1, with 10 bases that match TRBD2. The CDR3 totals 16 residues. Germline trimming cut 4 bases from V and 0 bases from J; bases unmatched to any gene: 6. Germline assignment: CDR1 DFQATT and CDR2 SNEGSKA (reference sequence). The CDR3 region has the DNA TGCAGTGCTAAGCAGCGGGAGGGTTTCTCCTACAATGAGCAGTTCTTC. Residues: CSAKQREGFSYNEQFF.

This clonotype showed up many times. J is TRBJ1-1 and V is TRBV7-3, with 12 bases matching TRBD1. V trimming: 4 bases; J trimming: 8 bases; junction bases outside the gene matches: 14. The germline V gene has CDR1 SGHTA and CDR2 FQGTGA. The CDR3 runs to 17 residues. The CDR3 bases are TGTGCCAGCAGCTCGCTTCCAGTCGGGACAGGGGGCCGAGAAGCTTTCTTT. Protein product: CASSSLPVGTGGREAFF.